These T cell receptor beta chains were read from a single sample in a study of beta chain features in type 1 diabetes. Sequencing was performed with immunoSEQ multiplex PCR; in TCRdb, only in-frame clones are kept and a portion is missing. The sample contains about 330,000 clones, about 11% of which appear only once. Sequences were obtained from naive CD4+ T cells from blood. These receptors were collected from a woman in her 30s in good health. Each CDR3 is given with its conserved first and last residue. The order of the fields is clone size, V gene, J gene, D gene, CDR3 DNA, CDR3 protein. The D gene is left open where the match is weak. Not every row has a clone size; where given, it reads once, few, many or a size class.

clone_size: few
v_call: TRBV25-1
j_call: TRBJ2-7
d_call: -
cdr3_nt: TGTGCCAGCAGTGATCCGTCGGGAGTTAGACCGTACGAGCAGTACTTC
cdr3_aa: CASSDPSGVRPYEQYF

clone_size: few
v_call: TRBV29-1
j_call: TRBJ2-7
d_call: -
cdr3_nt: TGCAGCGTTTACGGACAGTCCGGGTCCGCCTACGAGCAGTACTTC
cdr3_aa: CSVYGQSGSAYEQYF

clone_size: few
v_call: TRBV19
j_call: TRBJ2-3
d_call: -
cdr3_nt: TGTGCCAGTAGGCGGGGGCCCACAGATACGCAGTATTTT
cdr3_aa: CASRRGPTDTQYF

clone_size: -
v_call: TRBV18
j_call: TRBJ2-5
d_call: TRBD2
cdr3_nt: TGTGCCAGCTCACCACCCTCGGGAGGGAGACAAGAGACCCAGTACTTC
cdr3_aa: CASSPPSGGRQETQYF

clone_size: few
v_call: TRBV10-3
j_call: TRBJ1-1
d_call: -
cdr3_nt: TGTGCCATCAGTGCCCGGCAGGACACTGAAGCTTTCTTT
cdr3_aa: CAISARQDTEAFF

clone_size: -
v_call: TRBV7-3
j_call: TRBJ1-2
d_call: -
cdr3_nt: TGTGCCAGCAGCTTACGGCCAGGGGAAGGCTATGGCTACACCTTC
cdr3_aa: CASSLRPGEGYGYTF

clone_size: few
v_call: TRBV28
j_call: TRBJ1-4
d_call: TRBD1
cdr3_nt: TGTGCCAGCAGTTCAGGGGGCGGTAATGAAAAACTGTTTTTT
cdr3_aa: CASSSGGGNEKLFF

clone_size: few
v_call: TRBV28
j_call: TRBJ2-1
d_call: -
cdr3_nt: TGTGCCAGCAGTCCCGGGGAGTCGTCCTACAATGAGCAGTTCTTC
cdr3_aa: CASSPGESSYNEQFF

clone_size: -
v_call: TRBV18
j_call: TRBJ2-3
d_call: TRBD1
cdr3_nt: TGTGCCAGCTCACCACTTCCGGGACAGGGCGGTGCAGATACGCAGTATTTT
cdr3_aa: CASSPLPGQGGADTQYF

clone_size: few
v_call: TRBV20-1
j_call: TRBJ2-7
d_call: -
cdr3_nt: TGCAGTGCTCCGACTAAATACGAGCAGTACTTC
cdr3_aa: CSAPTKYEQYF

clone_size: -
v_call: TRBV20-1
j_call: TRBJ2-1
d_call: -
cdr3_nt: TGCAGTGCTCCCCGGGACTCTCCTCAGTTCTTC
cdr3_aa: CSAPRDSPQFF

clone_size: few
v_call: TRBV20-1
j_call: TRBJ2-7
d_call: TRBD1
cdr3_nt: TGCAGTGCTCTTGGACAGGAGGAGCAGTACTTC
cdr3_aa: CSALGQEEQYF

clone_size: few
v_call: TRBV25-1
j_call: TRBJ2-5
d_call: -
cdr3_nt: TGTGCCAGCAGTGAAATCACTTACCAAGAGACCCAGTACTTC
cdr3_aa: CASSEITYQETQYF

clone_size: few
v_call: TRBV9
j_call: TRBJ2-5
d_call: -
cdr3_nt: TGTGCCAGCAGCGTAGTAGGAATGGGACTCCCAGAGACCCAGTACTTC
cdr3_aa: CASSVVGMGLPETQYF

clone_size: -
v_call: TRBV5-1
j_call: TRBJ1-2
d_call: -
cdr3_nt: TGCGCCAGCAGCTTAGACGGGAACTCTAACTATGGCTACACCTTC
cdr3_aa: CASSLDGNSNYGYTF

clone_size: -
v_call: TRBV27
j_call: TRBJ2-6
d_call: -
cdr3_nt: TGTGCCAGCAGTTTAACCAGTGTTTCTGGGGCCAACGTCCTGACTTTC
cdr3_aa: CASSLTSVSGANVLTF

clone_size: -
v_call: TRBV9
j_call: TRBJ2-2
d_call: TRBD1
cdr3_nt: TGTGCCAGCAGCTCCGGGACAGGGTTCACCGGGGAGCTGTTTTTT
cdr3_aa: CASSSGTGFTGELFF

clone_size: -
v_call: TRBV4-3
j_call: TRBJ2-1
d_call: TRBD2
cdr3_nt: TGCGCCAGCAGCCAAGATCGAACAGCGGGAGGTTGGAATGAGCAGTTCTTC
cdr3_aa: CASSQDRTAGGWNEQFF

clone_size: few
v_call: TRBV20-1
j_call: TRBJ2-1
d_call: -
cdr3_nt: TGCAGTGCCAAACAAAATGAGCAGTTCTTC
cdr3_aa: CSAKQNEQFF

clone_size: few
v_call: TRBV4-3
j_call: TRBJ2-5
d_call: -
cdr3_nt: TGCGCCAGCAGCCAAACCTTCAGACAGTCCCAAGAGACCCAGTACTTC
cdr3_aa: CASSQTFRQSQETQYF

clone_size: -
v_call: TRBV30
j_call: TRBJ1-1
d_call: -
cdr3_nt: TGTGCCTGGGGTTCTCTACCCCGCCCTGAAGCTTTCTTT
cdr3_aa: CAWGSLPRPEAFF

clone_size: -
v_call: TRBV30
j_call: TRBJ2-5
d_call: -
cdr3_nt: TGTGCCTGGAGGAATGGGGGGATAGGTGGACTTGGTGGATCGGAAGAGACCCAGTACTTC
cdr3_aa: CAWRNGGIGGLGGSEETQYF

clone_size: -
v_call: TRBV11-1
j_call: TRBJ2-2
d_call: -
cdr3_nt: TGTGCCAGCAGCCTAAATACTGACACCGGGGAGCTGTTTTTT
cdr3_aa: CASSLNTDTGELFF

clone_size: -
v_call: TRBV4-3
j_call: TRBJ2-5
d_call: TRBD2
cdr3_nt: TGCGCCAGCAGCCGAATAGCGGGAGGATCTGAGACCCAGTACTTC
cdr3_aa: CASSRIAGGSETQYF

clone_size: -
v_call: TRBV28
j_call: TRBJ2-7
d_call: -
cdr3_nt: TGTGCCAGCAGTTTAAGGGCACAGGAAAGAACTTACGAGCAGTACTTC
cdr3_aa: CASSLRAQERTYEQYF

clone_size: -
v_call: TRBV4-1
j_call: TRBJ1-1
d_call: -
cdr3_nt: TGCGCCAGCAGCCAAGAGGACTGGCGAACAGCTTTCTTT
cdr3_aa: CASSQEDWRTAFF

clone_size: few
v_call: TRBV28
j_call: TRBJ2-5
d_call: TRBD2
cdr3_nt: TGTGCCAGCAGTTTGCCTAGCGGGATTCAAGAGACCCAGTACTTC
cdr3_aa: CASSLPSGIQETQYF

clone_size: -
v_call: TRBV7-3
j_call: TRBJ1-2
d_call: -
cdr3_nt: TGTGCCAGCAGCTCACCTGGATCTTCGGGGGACTATGGCTACACCTTC
cdr3_aa: CASSSPGSSGDYGYTF

clone_size: -
v_call: TRBV28
j_call: TRBJ2-5
d_call: TRBD1
cdr3_nt: TGTGCCAGCAGTTCGGGACAGAGCGAGACCCAGTACTTC
cdr3_aa: CASSSGQSETQYF

clone_size: -
v_call: TRBV7-9
j_call: TRBJ2-7
d_call: TRBD1
cdr3_nt: TGTGCCAGCAGGTCTCTCCCGGGACAGGGGCTTGACGAGCAGTACTTC
cdr3_aa: CASRSLPGQGLDEQYF

clone_size: few
v_call: TRBV9
j_call: TRBJ1-4
d_call: -
cdr3_nt: TGTGCCAGCAGCGTAGGGCCGGGTGGAGAAAAACTGTTTTTT
cdr3_aa: CASSVGPGGEKLFF

clone_size: few
v_call: TRBV7-3
j_call: TRBJ1-1
d_call: -
cdr3_nt: TGTGCCAGCAGCCAAAGTGCACAGCTGAACACTGAAGCTTTCTTT
cdr3_aa: CASSQSAQLNTEAFF

clone_size: few
v_call: TRBV18
j_call: TRBJ1-1
d_call: -
cdr3_nt: TGTGCCAGCTCACCAGCAGAAAACACTGAAGCTTTCTTT
cdr3_aa: CASSPAENTEAFF

clone_size: few
v_call: TRBV7-9
j_call: TRBJ2-1
d_call: TRBD1
cdr3_nt: TGTGCCAGCAGCCCAAGCCCCACAGGGGGCACCTACAATGAGCAGTTCTTC
cdr3_aa: CASSPSPTGGTYNEQFF

clone_size: few
v_call: TRBV14
j_call: TRBJ2-1
d_call: -
cdr3_nt: TGTGCCAGCAGCCCGGGAAAGAGGCCCTACAATGAGCAGTTCTTC
cdr3_aa: CASSPGKRPYNEQFF

clone_size: few
v_call: TRBV28
j_call: TRBJ1-1
d_call: -
cdr3_nt: TGTGCCAGCAGTTTATATCGCTTGGCACAGGCCAACACTGAAGCTTTCTTT
cdr3_aa: CASSLYRLAQANTEAFF

clone_size: -
v_call: TRBV28
j_call: TRBJ2-5
d_call: -
cdr3_nt: TGTGCCAGCAGTTTTCTGGAGACCCAGTACTTC
cdr3_aa: CASSFLETQYF

clone_size: -
v_call: TRBV28
j_call: TRBJ1-2
d_call: TRBD1
cdr3_nt: TGTGCCAGCTCGACAGGGACTAACTATGGCTACACCTTC
cdr3_aa: CASSTGTNYGYTF

clone_size: -
v_call: TRBV28
j_call: TRBJ2-2
d_call: TRBD1
cdr3_nt: TGTGCCAGCAGTTTAGGACAGACAGGGTCTTTGGGCGGGGAGCTGTTTTTT
cdr3_aa: CASSLGQTGSLGGELFF

clone_size: few
v_call: TRBV29-1
j_call: TRBJ2-1
d_call: TRBD2
cdr3_nt: TGCAGCGTTGAAGATCCCACCGCCGGACTAGCGGGAGGGGATGAGCAGTTCTTC
cdr3_aa: CSVEDPTAGLAGGDEQFF

clone_size: -
v_call: TRBV23-1
j_call: TRBJ2-5
d_call: -
cdr3_nt: TGCGCCAGCAGTCTTCCCACTGGGGGGGGGCCGGAGACCCAGTACTTC
cdr3_aa: CASSLPTGGGPETQYF

clone_size: few
v_call: TRBV19
j_call: TRBJ2-7
d_call: TRBD1
cdr3_nt: TGTGCCAGTAGTGCCCCGGGACAGGGGGCGTACGAGCAGTACTTC
cdr3_aa: CASSAPGQGAYEQYF